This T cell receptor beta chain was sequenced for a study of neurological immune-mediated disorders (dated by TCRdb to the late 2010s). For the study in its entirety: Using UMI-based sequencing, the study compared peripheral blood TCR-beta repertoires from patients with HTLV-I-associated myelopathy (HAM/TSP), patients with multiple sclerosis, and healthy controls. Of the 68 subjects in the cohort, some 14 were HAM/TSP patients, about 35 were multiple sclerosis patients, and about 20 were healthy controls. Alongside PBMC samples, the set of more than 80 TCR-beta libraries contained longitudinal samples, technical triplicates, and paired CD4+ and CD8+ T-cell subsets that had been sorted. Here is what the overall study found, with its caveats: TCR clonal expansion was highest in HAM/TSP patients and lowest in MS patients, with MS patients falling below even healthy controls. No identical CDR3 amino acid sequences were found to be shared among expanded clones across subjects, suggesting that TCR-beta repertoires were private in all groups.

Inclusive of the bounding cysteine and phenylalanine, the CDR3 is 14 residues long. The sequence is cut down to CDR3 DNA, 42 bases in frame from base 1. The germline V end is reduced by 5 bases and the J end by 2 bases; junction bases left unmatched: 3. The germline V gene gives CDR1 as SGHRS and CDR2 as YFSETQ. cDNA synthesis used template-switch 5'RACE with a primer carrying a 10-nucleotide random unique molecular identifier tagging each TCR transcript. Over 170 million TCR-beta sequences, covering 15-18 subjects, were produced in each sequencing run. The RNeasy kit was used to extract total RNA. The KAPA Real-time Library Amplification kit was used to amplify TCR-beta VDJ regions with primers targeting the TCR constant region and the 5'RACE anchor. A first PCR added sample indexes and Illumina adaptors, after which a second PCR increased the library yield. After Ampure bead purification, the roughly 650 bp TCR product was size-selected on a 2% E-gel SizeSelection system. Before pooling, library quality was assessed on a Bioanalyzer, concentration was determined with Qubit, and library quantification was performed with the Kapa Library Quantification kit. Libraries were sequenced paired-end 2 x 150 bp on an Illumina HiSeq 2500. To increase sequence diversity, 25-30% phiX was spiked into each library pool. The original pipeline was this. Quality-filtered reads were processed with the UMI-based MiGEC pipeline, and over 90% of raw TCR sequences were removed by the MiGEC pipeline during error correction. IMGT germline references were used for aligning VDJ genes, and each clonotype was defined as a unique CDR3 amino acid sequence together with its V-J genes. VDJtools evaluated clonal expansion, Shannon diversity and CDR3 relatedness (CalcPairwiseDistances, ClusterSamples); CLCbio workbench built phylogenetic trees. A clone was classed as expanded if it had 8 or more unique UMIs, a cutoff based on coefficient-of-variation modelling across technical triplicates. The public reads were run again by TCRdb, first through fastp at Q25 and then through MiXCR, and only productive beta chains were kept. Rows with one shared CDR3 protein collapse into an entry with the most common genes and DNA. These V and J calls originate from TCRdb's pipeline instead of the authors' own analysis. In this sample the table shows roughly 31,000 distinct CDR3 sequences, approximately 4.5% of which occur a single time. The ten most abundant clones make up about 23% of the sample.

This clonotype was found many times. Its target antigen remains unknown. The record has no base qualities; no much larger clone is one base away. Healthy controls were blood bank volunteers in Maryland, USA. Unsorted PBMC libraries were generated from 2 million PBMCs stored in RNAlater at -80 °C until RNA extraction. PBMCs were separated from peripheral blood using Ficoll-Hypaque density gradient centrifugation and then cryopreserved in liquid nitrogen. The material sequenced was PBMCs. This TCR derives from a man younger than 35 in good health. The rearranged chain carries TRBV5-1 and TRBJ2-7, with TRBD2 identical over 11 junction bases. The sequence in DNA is TGCGCCAGCAGAGGGACTAGCGGAACCTACGAGCAGTACTTC. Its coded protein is CASRGTSGTYEQYF.